The 14 T cell receptor beta chains in this list originate from one sample, sequenced in a study of blood T cell repertoires in COVID-19. Profiling relied on immunoSEQ multiplex PCR, and the TCRdb table lists in-frame clones only, not all of them. The sample holds fewer than 80,000 clones, approximately 90% seen once. Sequencing was done on a sample of peripheral blood. All receptors derive from a human donor in a cohort sampled during active COVID-19.

J is TRBJ2-7 and V is TRBV5-1, with 12 bases matching TRBD2. The junction had 7 bases not matched to a gene; V was cut back by 0 bases and J by 3 bases. CDR1 and CDR2 (germline): SGHRS, YFSETQ. The CDR3 spans 17 residues. The CDR3 DNA reads TGCGCCAGCAGCTTGGGCGGACTAGCGGGACGCCTCTACGAGCAGTACTTC. Its translation: CASSLGGLAGRLYEQYF.

For the CDR3, the DNA is TGTGCCAGCAGCCGAAGCGGGAGGGTGGACAATGAGCAGTTCTTC. It is translated as CASSRSGRVDNEQFF. This chain links TRBV27 with TRBJ2-1; the match to TRBD2 covers 10 bases. Germline V lookup: CDR1 MNHEY, CDR2 SMNVEV (reference sequence). This CDR3 has 15 amino acids. The ends lost 6 bases at V and 5 bases at J; junction bases unmatched: 7.

The rearrangement links TRBV7-8 to TRBJ2-2, with TRBD1 matching over 12 bases. The CDR3 loop spans 17 amino acids. From germline, CDR1 is SGHVS and CDR2 FQNEAQ. V shed 2 bases and J 5 bases; nucleotides not matched to a gene: 6. CDR3: CASSLWDRGLGTGELFF. The CDR3 region has the DNA TGTGCCAGCAGCTTATGGGACAGGGGGCTAGGGACCGGGGAGCTGTTTTTT.

This chain joins TRBV20-1 and TRBJ2-7; D gene unclear. Germline V lookup: CDR1 DFQATT, CDR2 SNEGSKA (reference sequence). The CDR3 contains 11 residues. Trimming pared 1 base from V and 10 bases from J, leaving 11 bases between. This chain's CDR3 is CSARAMGRQYF. The DNA for the CDR3 is TGCAGTGCTAGAGCGATGGGCAGACAGTACTTC.

The chain links TRBV3-1 (or the pseudogene TRBV3-2) to TRBJ1-5; 10 positions agree with TRBD1. Trimming at V came to 5 bases and at J to 5 bases, leaving 6 bases not matched to a gene. The CDR3 consists of 15 residues. The V gene's germline CDR1 is LGHDT and CDR2 YNNKEL (reference sequence). The CDR3, as DNA: TGTGCCAGCAGCTCGACAGGGGGCGCCTATCAGCCCCAGCATTTT. Amino acid sequence: CASSSTGGAYQPQHF.

The rearrangement joins TRBV29-1 to TRBJ2-3; D might be TRBD1 (5 bases). Germline values: CDR1 SQVTM, CDR2 ANQGSEA. The ends were cut back, 5 bases at V and 5 bases at J, with 14 bases in the middle. This CDR3 comprises 13 residues. In DNA, the CDR3 is TGCAGCGTTTCCAGGGTAGTTGGAGATACGCAGTATTTT. Amino acid sequence: CSVSRVVGDTQYF.

The V gene is TRBV7-9, the J gene TRBJ1-6; 7 nucleotides match TRBD1. The V gene's germline CDR1 is SEHNR and CDR2 FQNEAQ (reference sequence). V was clipped by 4 bases and J by 6 bases; unmatched bases: 3. The CDR3 extends over 14 amino acids. The DNA of the CDR3 is TGTGCCAGCAGCTCAGACAGGGCTAATTCACCCCTCCACTTT. Amino acids: CASSSDRANSPLHF.

The rearrangement joins TRBV7-2 to TRBJ2-1, with 7 nucleotides matching TRBD2. The CDR3 length is 14 residues. Germline CDR1 reads SGHTA; CDR2 reads FQGNSA. J gave up 14 bases and V 1 base, and 11 bases lay outside the gene matches. As DNA, the CDR3 is TGTGCCAGCAGCTTAGATCATTCGGGGGGTAGGGAGTTCTTC. Translation gives CASSLDHSGGREFF. The entire variable domain, with the rest obtained from reference TRBV7-2 and TRBJ2-1, is as follows: GAGVSQSPSNKVTEKGKDVELRCDPISGHTALYWYRQSLGQGLEFLIYFQGNSAPDKSGLPSDRFSAERTGGSVSTLTIQRTQQEDSAVYLCASSLDHSGGREFFGPGTRLTVL.

This clone was seen a handful of times. V usage is TRBV6-5 and J usage is TRBJ1-6, with 9 bases aligning to TRBD1. J gave up 8 bases and V 3 bases, and 5 bases lay outside the gene matches. CDR3 length: 15 amino acids. Looked up from germline, CDR1 is MNHEY and CDR2 is SVGAGI. The CDR3 coding sequence is TGTGCCAGCAGTTATACACAGGGGGCATATTCACCCCTCCACTTT. Its protein product is CASSYTQGAYSPLHF.

The chain has TRBV19 and TRBJ2-1, with TRBD2 matching 12 bases. This CDR3 comprises 16 residues. CDR1 is LNHDA and CDR2 is SQIVND in the germline V gene (reference sequence). J gave up 0 bases and V 4 bases, and 1 base lay outside the gene matches. As DNA, the CDR3 is TGTGCCAGTAGTAGGGGACTAGCGGGCTCCTACAATGAGCAGTTCTTC. Translation: CASSRGLAGSYNEQFF.

This sequence joins TRBV28 and TRBJ2-5, with a possible D match to TRBD1 (6 bases). Per germline, CDR1 MDHEN and CDR2 SYDVKM. The CDR3 covers 15 residues. Trimming pared 3 bases from V and 2 bases from J, leaving 13 bases between. The CDR3, as DNA: TGTGCCAGCAGTTTCAACACAGGGATTCAAGAGACCCAGTACTTC. Amino acids: CASSFNTGIQETQYF.

This chain connects TRBV6-6 to TRBJ1-1; TRBD1 matches 10 bases. The V gene's germline CDR1 is MNHNY and CDR2 SVGAGI (reference sequence). The CDR3 length is 15 residues. V gave up 2 bases and J gave up 0 bases; unmatched junction bases: 0. The DNA of the CDR3 is TGTGCCAGCAGTTACGACAGGGGGCTGAACACTGAAGCTTTCTTT. Translated, it gives CASSYDRGLNTEAFF.

This sequence joins TRBV27 and TRBJ2-3; 7 nucleotides align to TRBD2. Germline assignment: CDR1 MNHEY and CDR2 SMNVEV (reference sequence). The CDR3 runs to 13 residues. V lost 5 bases to trimming and J lost 3 bases; unmatched junction nucleotides: 2. CDR3 bases: TGTGCCAGCAGTCCGGGGGGTACAGATACGCAGTATTTT. Translated: CASSPGGTDTQYF.

This clone occurred once. The chain carries TRBV5-5 and TRBJ2-7; TRBD1 matches at 9 bases. This CDR3 has 14 residues. The V segment lost 0 bases and the J segment 5 bases; nucleotides outside the gene matches: 3. Germline lookup yields CDR1 SGHKS and CDR2 YYEKEE (reference sequence). As DNA, the CDR3 is TGTGCCAGCAGCTTGGAGACAGGGGGAAACGAGCAGTACTTC. This codes for CASSLETGGNEQYF.